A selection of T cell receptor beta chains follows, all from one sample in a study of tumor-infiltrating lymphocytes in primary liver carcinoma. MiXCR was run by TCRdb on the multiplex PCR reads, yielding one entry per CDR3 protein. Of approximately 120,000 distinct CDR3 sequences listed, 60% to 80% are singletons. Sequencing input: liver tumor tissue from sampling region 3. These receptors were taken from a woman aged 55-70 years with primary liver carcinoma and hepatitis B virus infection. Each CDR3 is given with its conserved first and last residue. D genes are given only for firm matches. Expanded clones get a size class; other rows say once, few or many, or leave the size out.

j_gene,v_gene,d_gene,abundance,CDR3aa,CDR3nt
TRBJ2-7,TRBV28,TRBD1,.,CAAQARSDRAEQYF,TGTGCCGCCCAAGCACGGTCAGACAGGGCCGAGCAGTACTTC
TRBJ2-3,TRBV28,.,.,CVSSPTTDTQYF,TGTGTCAGCAGTCCAACCACAGATACACAGTATTTT
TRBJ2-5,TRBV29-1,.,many,CSVVGNGQIETQYF,TGCAGCGTTGTTGGCAACGGACAGATAGAGACCCAGTACTTC
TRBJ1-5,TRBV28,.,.,CASSLGFIVFRPQPQHF,TGTGCCAGCAGTTTAGGGTTCATAGTGTTTCGGCCTCAGCCCCAGCATTTT
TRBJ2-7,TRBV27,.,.,CASSFRGVPYEQYF,TGTGCCAGCAGTTTTAGGGGAGTACCGTACGAGCAGTACTTC
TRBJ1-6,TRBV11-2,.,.,CASSLERWGNSPLHF,TGTGCCAGCAGCTTAGAACGGTGGGGTAATTCACCCCTCCACTTT
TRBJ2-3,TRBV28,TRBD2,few,CASRRRTSGKGGDTQYF,TGTGCCAGCAGAAGACGGACTAGCGGGAAAGGAGGAGATACGCAGTATTTT
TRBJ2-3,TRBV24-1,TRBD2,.,CATRQGTSGTDTQYF,TGTGCCACCAGACAAGGGACTAGCGGTACAGATACGCAGTATTTT
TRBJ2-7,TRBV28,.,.,CASSTPLEVRPSEQYF,TGTGCCAGCAGTACACCGCTGGAGGTTAGGCCGAGTGAGCAGTACTTT
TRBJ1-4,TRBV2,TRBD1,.,CASSEGGQPNEKLFF,TGTGCCAGCAGTGAAGGGGGACAGCCGAATGAAAAACTGTTTTTT
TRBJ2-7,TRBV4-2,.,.,CAGSPPDRAYDQYF,TGTGCCGGCAGCCCGCCGGACAGAGCCTACGATCAGTACTTC
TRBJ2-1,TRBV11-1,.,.,CASSFRVGTLYNEQFF,TGTGCCAGCAGCTTTCGAGTCGGGACTTTATACAATGAGCAGTTCTTC
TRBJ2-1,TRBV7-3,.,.,CASSLVQASYEQFF,TGTGCCAGCAGCTTAGTGCAGGCTAGTTACGAGCAGTTCTTC
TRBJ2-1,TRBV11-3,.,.,CASSLGRREWCVDEQFF,TGTGCCAGCAGCTTAGGCCGGAGGGAGTGGTGTGTCGATGAGCAGTTCTTC
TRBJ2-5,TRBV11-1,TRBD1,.,CASSPWLGTAIQDTQYF,TGTGCCAGCAGCCCATGGCTCGGGACAGCGATCCAAGATACCCAGTACTTC
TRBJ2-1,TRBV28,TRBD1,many,CASSPQPGQGVSQEQFF,TGTGCCAGCAGTCCACAACCAGGACAGGGAGTGAGTCAGGAGCAGTTCTTC
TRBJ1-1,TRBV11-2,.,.,CGSSLEWDTEAFF,TGTGGCAGCAGCTTAGAGTGGGACACTGAAGCTTTCTTT
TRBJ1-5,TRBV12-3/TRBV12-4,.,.,CDSSFGDSNQPQHF,TGTGACAGCAGTTTTGGGGATAGCAATCAGCCCCAGCATTTT
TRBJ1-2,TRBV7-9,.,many,CASSLGDGYTF,TGTGCCAGCAGCTTAGGCGATGGCTACACCTTC
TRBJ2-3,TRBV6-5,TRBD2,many,CASSYRAGSWDTQYF,TGTGCCAGCAGTTACCGAGCGGGAAGTTGGGATACGCAGTATTTT
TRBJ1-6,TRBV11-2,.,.,CASGLSGTTNSPLHF,TGTGCCAGCGGCCTCTCCGGGACAACTAATTCACCCCTCCACTTT
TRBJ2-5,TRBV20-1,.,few,CSMDRQETQYF,TGCAGTATGGATCGGCAAGAGACCCAGTACTTC
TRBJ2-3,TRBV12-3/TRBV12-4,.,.,CASSFGQEHTDMQYF,TGTGCCAGCAGTTTCGGGCAGGAGCACACAGATATGCAGTATTTT
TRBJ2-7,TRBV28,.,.,CASSGTRTPAYEQYF,TGTGCCAGCAGCGGAACAAGGACACCAGCCTACGAGCAGTACTTC
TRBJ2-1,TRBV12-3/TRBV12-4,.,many,CASSARLMSSYNEQFF,TGTGCCAGCAGCGCTCGACTGATGAGCTCCTACAATGAGCAGTTCTTC
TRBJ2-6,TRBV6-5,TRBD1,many,CASSATGGNSGANVLTF,TGTGCCAGCAGTGCGACAGGGGGCAACTCTGGGGCCAACGTCCTGACTTTC
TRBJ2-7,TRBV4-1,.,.,CASSQDRGGVGTYDQYF,TGCGCCAGCAGTCAAGACCGCGGTGGAGTTGGGACCTACGATCAGTACTTC
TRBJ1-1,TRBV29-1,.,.,CSGGQLNTEAFF,TGCAGCGGTGGACAGTTGAACACTGAGGCTTTCTTT
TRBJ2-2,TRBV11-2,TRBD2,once,CASSSRSLAGVRELLF,TGTGCCAGCAGCTCCCGCAGTCTAGCGGGAGTCCGGGAGCTGCTTTTT
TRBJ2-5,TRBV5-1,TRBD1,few,CASSSTGGRGETQYF,TGCGCCAGCAGCTCAACAGGGGGCAGGGGAGAGACCCAGTACTTC
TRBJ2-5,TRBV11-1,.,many,CASSPIGAQKLDQYF,TGTGCCAGCAGCCCCATAGGGGCCCAGAAGTTAGACCAGTACTTC
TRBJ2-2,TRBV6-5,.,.,CASSYGQHTGELFF,TGTGCCAGCAGTTACGGGCAGCACACCGGGGAACTGTTTTTT
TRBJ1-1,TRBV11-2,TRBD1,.,CTSGPPEGARTTEAFF,TGTACCAGCGGCCCACCCGAGGGGGCGCGTACCACTGAAGCTTTCTTT
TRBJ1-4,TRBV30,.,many,CAWSLGGLGEKLFF,TGTGCCTGGAGTCTAGGCGGGCTCGGTGAAAAACTGTTTTTT
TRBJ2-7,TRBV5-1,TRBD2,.,CASSPATSGGFEQYF,TGCGCCAGCAGCCCAGCGACTAGCGGGGGGTTCGAGCAGTACTTC
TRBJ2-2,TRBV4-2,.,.,CASSLRLDPVGELFF,TGTGCCAGCAGCCTCCGATTAGACCCGGTCGGGGAGCTGTTTTTT
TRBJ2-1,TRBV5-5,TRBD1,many,CATGTGGYNEQFF,TGTGCCACCGGGACAGGGGGATACAATGAGCAGTTCTTC
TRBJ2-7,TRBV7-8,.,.,CASSSRGGAYELYF,TGTGCCAGCAGCTCCCGTGGCGGTGCCTACGAGCTATACTTC